The clone carrying this T cell receptor (beta chain) was picked up many times. The antigen is undetermined. CDR1 SGHVS and CDR2 FNYEAQ come from the germline V gene. Trimming removed 7 bases from V and 4 bases from J, with 13 bases in between. The CDR3 is 13 amino acids. This entry belongs to a study of T cells after yellow fever vaccination. General study results and limits: The study found a weaker secondary response that peaked faster, day 5 versus 15.

TCRdb reanalysed the 5' RACE reads using MiXCR and keeps one entry per CDR3 protein. The profile shows around 310,000 distinct CDR3 sequences, around 4.3% of them singletons. The chain is built from TRBV7-6 and TRBJ1-1; D is unclear. Source: PBMCs, taken 15 days after the yellow fever booster vaccination. The receptor was derived from a man younger than 35 who received the YFV17D yellow fever vaccine. CDR3 in amino acids: CASTQGWGTEAFF. CDR3 DNA: TGTGCCAGCACCCAAGGCTGGGGCACTGAAGCTTTCTTT.